This is a list of T cell receptor beta chains from one sample in a study of blood T cell repertoires in COVID-19. Using immunoSEQ multiplex PCR, the repertoire was profiled, and TCRdb retains in-frame clones only, with some absent. The table lists 490,000 or so clones, 88% of them singletons, with around 7.9% in the top ten. Sequences were obtained from PBMCs or T cells enriched from blood (not recorded which). These receptors originate from a woman aged 60-75 years who had recovered from COVID-19. Each CDR3 is given with its conserved first and last residue. A D gene is named only where the DNA matches it firmly. Size tells how often a clone was seen (once, few, many) or the class of an expanded clone, and some rows leave it out.

J,size,V,D,length,DNA,CDR3
TRBJ1-5,NA,TRBV20-1,NA,14,TGCAGTGCTAGTCCCCCCCTATTCAATCAGCCCCAGCATTTT,CSASPPLFNQPQHF
TRBJ2-3,NA,TRBV12-5,TRBD2,15,TGTGCTAGTGGTTCACGGACTAGCGGCACAGATACGCAGTATTTT,CASGSRTSGTDTQYF
TRBJ2-2,NA,TRBV7-2,TRBD2,15,TGTGCCAGCAGCTTGATTCTAGCGGGCTCCACGGGGCTGTTTTTT,CASSLILAGSTGLFF
TRBJ2-7,NA,TRBV6-5,NA,13,TGTGCCAGCAGTCATGGACAAGCCTACGAGCAGTACTTC,CASSHGQAYEQYF
TRBJ2-2,NA,TRBV19,NA,13,TGTGCCAGTAGGGGGCAGACCACCGGGGAGCTGTTTTTT,CASRGQTTGELFF
TRBJ1-3,once,TRBV19,NA,15,TGTGCCAGTAAACCCAGTGCGGGGCCCGGAAACACCATATATTTT,CASKPSAGPGNTIYF
TRBJ1-1,NA,TRBV2,TRBD1,14,TGTGCCAGCAGGGTTGACAGGGTAGTCGCTGAAGCTTTCTTT,CASRVDRVVAEAFF
TRBJ2-3,NA,TRBV7-9,NA,16,TGTGCCAGCAGCTTTATGGAGGGGGCGAACACAGATACGCAGTATTTT,CASSFMEGANTDTQYF
TRBJ1-3,NA,TRBV5-6,TRBD1,14,TGTGCCAGCAGCCTGGGACAGGGCGGAAACACCATATATTTT,CASSLGQGGNTIYF
TRBJ2-2,NA,TRBV5-6,TRBD2,12,TGTGCCAGCGGGAGGGGTACCGGGGAGCTGTTTTTT,CASGRGTGELFF
TRBJ2-5,NA,TRBV5-5,NA,14,TGTGCCAGCAGCTTTTCGTCGCTAGCGGAGACCCAGTACTTC,CASSFSSLAETQYF
TRBJ2-5,NA,TRBV11-2,NA,12,TGTGCCAGCAGCTTAGGGGCCGAGACCCAGTACTTC,CASSLGAETQYF
TRBJ2-1,NA,TRBV19,TRBD1,14,TGTGCCAGTAGTACCCCCCACAGGGGCGATGAGCAGTTCTTC,CASSTPHRGDEQFF
TRBJ2-7,NA,TRBV6-5,TRBD2,14,TGTGCCAGCATCGGTAGCGGGGGGATCTACGAGCAGTACTTC,CASIGSGGIYEQYF
TRBJ2-3,NA,TRBV19,NA,13,TGTGCCAGTAGTATTGTCTTCTCGGATACGCAGTATTTT,CASSIVFSDTQYF
TRBJ1-5,few,TRBV7-9,NA,10,TGTGCCAGCAGCCCTCGGCCCCAGCATTTT,CASSPRPQHF
TRBJ2-7,NA,TRBV4-1,TRBD1,15,TGCGCCAGCAGAACCTACGACAGGGGGCTTTATGAGCAGTACTTC,CASRTYDRGLYEQYF
TRBJ1-1,NA,TRBV19,TRBD1,13,TGTGCCAGTAGTATAGGGGCAGGGGGAGAAGCTTTCTTT,CASSIGAGGEAFF
TRBJ2-7,NA,TRBV14,TRBD1,16,TGTGCCAGCAGCCAAGTACGAAGGGGGCGCACCTACGAGCAGTACTTC,CASSQVRRGRTYEQYF
TRBJ1-5,NA,TRBV29-1,NA,14,TGCAGCGTTCAGGAGGCGGGTGGCAATCAGCCCCAGCATTTT,CSVQEAGGNQPQHF
TRBJ1-1,once,TRBV6-5,NA,11,TGTGCCAGCAGGACGGACTCTGAAGCTTTCTTT,CASRTDSEAFF
TRBJ1-5,NA,TRBV5-1,NA,14,TGCGCCAGCAGCTTGGCCGGGAACAATCAGCCCCAGCATTTT,CASSLAGNNQPQHF
TRBJ1-4,NA,TRBV24-1,TRBD1,15,TGTGCCACCAGTGATGCACAGGGGGCTGCGGGAAAACTGTTTTTT,CATSDAQGAAGKLFF
TRBJ2-1,NA,TRBV7-9,NA,12,TGTGCCAGCAGCTTAGGGCGGAATGAGCAGTTCTTC,CASSLGRNEQFF
TRBJ1-1,NA,TRBV27,NA,14,TGTGCCAGCACAAAGGAGGGCCCTCGGGCTGAAGCTTTCTTT,CASTKEGPRAEAFF
TRBJ1-3,few,TRBV4-1,TRBD1,15,TGCGCCAGCAGCCCTGGGACAGGTACTGGAAACACCATATATTTT,CASSPGTGTGNTIYF
TRBJ1-5,NA,TRBV2,NA,15,TGTGCCAGCAGTGAAGAGGGGGTTAGCAATCAGCCCCAGCATTTT,CASSEEGVSNQPQHF
TRBJ1-2,once,TRBV7-8,NA,14,TGTGCCAGCAGCTTAGCGTTGACAGGTACTGGCTACACCTTC,CASSLALTGTGYTF
TRBJ2-3,NA,TRBV18,TRBD2,17,TGTGCCAGCTCACCTTTTGAAGCGGGGGCCTCCACAGATACGCAGTATTTT,CASSPFEAGASTDTQYF
TRBJ2-2,NA,TRBV7-6,NA,16,TGTGCCAGCAGCTTAGATCGAGCGGAGAACACCGGGGAGCTGTTTTTT,CASSLDRAENTGELFF
TRBJ1-4,few,TRBV19,NA,13,TGTGCCAGTAGCTTACCCTTAACCTCGGGGCTGTTTTTT,CASSLPLTSGLFF
TRBJ1-4,NA,TRBV5-1,NA,14,TGCGCCAGCAGCTTCCTAGGAACTAATGAAAAACTGTTTTTT,CASSFLGTNEKLFF
TRBJ2-3,NA,TRBV5-1,NA,12,TGCGCCAGCAGCTCGACAGATCATACGCAGTATTTT,CASSSTDHTQYF